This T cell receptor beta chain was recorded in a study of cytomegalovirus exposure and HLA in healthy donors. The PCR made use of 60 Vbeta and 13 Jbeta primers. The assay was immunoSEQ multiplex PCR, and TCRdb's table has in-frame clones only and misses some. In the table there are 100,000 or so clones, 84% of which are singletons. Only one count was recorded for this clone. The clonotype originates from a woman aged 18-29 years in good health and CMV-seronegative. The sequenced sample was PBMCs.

CDR3 residues: CASSQDQVYGYTF. The CDR3 DNA is TGTGCCAGCAGCCAAGACCAGGTTTATGGCTACACCTTC. This sequence joins TRBV4-2 and TRBJ1-2, with D unresolved. Germline CDR1 is LGHNA and CDR2 is YNFKEQ. The CDR3 runs to 13 residues. The V end was cut by 0 bases, the J end by 5 bases, with 7 bases between.